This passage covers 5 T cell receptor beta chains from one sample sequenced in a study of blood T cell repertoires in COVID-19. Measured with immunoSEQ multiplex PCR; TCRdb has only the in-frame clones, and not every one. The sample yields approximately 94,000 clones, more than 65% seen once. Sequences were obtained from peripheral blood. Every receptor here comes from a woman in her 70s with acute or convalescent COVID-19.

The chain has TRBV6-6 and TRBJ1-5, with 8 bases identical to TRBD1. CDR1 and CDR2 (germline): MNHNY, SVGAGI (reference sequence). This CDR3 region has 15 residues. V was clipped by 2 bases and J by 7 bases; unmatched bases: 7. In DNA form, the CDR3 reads TGTGCCAGCAGTTACCCTGGACAGGGAGGACAGCCCCAGCATTTT. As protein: CASSYPGQGGQPQHF.

DNA for the CDR3: TGTGCCTGGAGGGAAGGGTCCAGGGCGGGCTACACCTTC. It encodes CAWREGSRAGYTF. The V call is TRBV30, the J call TRBJ1-2, with a weak D call TRBD1 (5 bases). The CDR3 covers 13 residues. CDR1 is GTSNPN and CDR2 is SVGIG in the germline V gene (reference sequence). V was cut by 3 bases and J by 8 bases, with 16 bases left in between.

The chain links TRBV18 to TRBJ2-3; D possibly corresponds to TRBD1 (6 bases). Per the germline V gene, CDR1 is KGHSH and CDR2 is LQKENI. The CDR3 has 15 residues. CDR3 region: CATQPRDIGTDTQYF. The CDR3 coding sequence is TGTGCTACCCAACCTCGGGACATCGGCACAGATACGCAGTATTTT.

CDR3 protein: CASSARDSNTGELFF. The CDR3 DNA reads as TGTGCCAGCAGCGCGCGGGACTCTAACACCGGGGAGCTGTTTTTT. The V gene is TRBV11-2, the J gene TRBJ2-2; D possibly corresponds to TRBD2 (6 bases). CDR3 length equals 15 residues. Germline CDR1 is SGHAT and CDR2 is FQNNGV. V gave up 5 bases and J gave up 2 bases, with 12 bases separating them.

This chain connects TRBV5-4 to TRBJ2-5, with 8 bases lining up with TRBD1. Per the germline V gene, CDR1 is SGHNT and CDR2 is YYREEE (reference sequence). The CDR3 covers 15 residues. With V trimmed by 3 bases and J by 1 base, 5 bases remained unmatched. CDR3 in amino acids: CASSSRQGPQETQYF. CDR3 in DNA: TGTGCCAGCAGCTCACGACAGGGGCCCCAAGAGACCCAGTACTTC. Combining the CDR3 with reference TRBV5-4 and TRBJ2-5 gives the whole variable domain ETGVTQSPTHLIKTRGQQVTLRCSSQSGHNTVSWYQQALGQGPQFIFQYYREEENGRGNFPPRFSGLQFPNYSSELNVNALELDDSALYLCASSSRQGPQETQYFGPGTRLLVL.